Following are 12 T cell receptor beta chains from one sample sequenced in a study of spatial heterogeneity in lung cancer. TCRdb reanalysed the 5' RACE reads using MiXCR and keeps one entry per CDR3 protein. The sample includes more than 80,000 distinct CDR3 sequences, over 9.5% of them seen just once. Sample time point: sample taken at primary tumor resection. The sequencing used PBMCs, collected at surgery. The receptor set was obtained from a male donor with early-stage non-small cell lung cancer.

This chain connects TRBV29-1 to TRBJ1-5; 9 positions agree with TRBD1. Germline lookup yields CDR1 SQVTM and CDR2 ANQGSEA. The CDR3 is made up of 14 amino acids. With V trimmed by 8 bases and J by 1 base, 6 bases remained unmatched. Here the CDR3 reads CSPEGQGSNQPQHF. The CDR3 DNA reads as TGCAGCCCCGAGGGACAGGGAAGCAATCAGCCCCAGCATTTT. The full variable domain, rest sourced from reference TRBV29-1 and TRBJ1-5, is SAVISQKPSRDICQRGTSLTIQCQVDSQVTMMFWYRQQPGQSLTLIATANQGSEATYESGFVIDKFPISRPNLTFSTLTVSNMSPEDSSIYLCSPEGQGSNQPQHFGDGTRLSIL.

The table lists this clonotype with a few counts. The chain carries TRBV4-1 and TRBJ1-4, with D perhaps matching TRBD1 (5 bases). The V end lost 4 bases, the J end lost 7 bases, and 22 bases lay between the germline ends. Germline values: CDR1 MGHRA, CDR2 YSYEKL. CDR3 size: 17 residues. The CDR3 here is CASSLNPWSTGGEKLFF. In nucleotides, the CDR3 is TGCGCCAGCAGCCTTAATCCCTGGAGTACAGGTGGTGAAAAACTGTTTTTT.

Many counts were recorded for this clonotype. The V and J genes are TRBV7-2 and TRBJ1-1, with unresolved D. Germline V gives CDR1 SGHTA, CDR2 FQGNSA. The CDR3 covers 16 residues. The V end was cut by 5 bases, the J end by 4 bases, with 20 bases between. The CDR3 is CASSLLVLVAGTEAFF. As DNA, the CDR3 is TGTGCCAGCAGCCTTCTAGTGTTGGTGGCAGGCACTGAAGCTTTCTTT.

This sequence joins TRBV20-1 and TRBJ2-3; D perhaps matches TRBD1 (6 bases). The CDR3 runs to 12 residues. Germline CDR1 is DFQATT and CDR2 is SNEGSKA (reference sequence). Trimming left V 7 bases short and J 2 bases short, with 10 bases between. This CDR3 is CSGDKNTDTQYF. The CDR3 coding sequence is TGCAGTGGGGACAAGAACACAGATACGCAGTATTTT.

This clonotype occurred a few times. J is TRBJ2-5 and V is TRBV7-8; no reliable D call. Per germline, CDR1 SGHVS and CDR2 FQNEAQ. The CDR3 runs to 13 residues. The V gene lost 4 bases and the J gene lost 2 bases, with 8 bases spanning the gap. The CDR3 nucleotides are TGTGCCAGCAGCTCTAGTGGGCAAGAGACCCAGTACTTC. Its translation: CASSSSGQETQYF.

This clonotype was seen many times. The V call is TRBV7-2, the J call TRBJ1-6, with D tentatively TRBD1 (5 bases). Germline V gives CDR1 SGHTA, CDR2 FQGNSA. V was pared by 8 bases and J by 3 bases, with 11 bases between. This CDR3 comprises 14 residues. The CDR3 sequence: CASGAGLYNSPLHF. CDR3 sequence (DNA): TGTGCCAGCGGGGCCGGGCTCTATAATTCACCCCTCCACTTT.

The chain employs TRBV6-2 or TRBV6-3 and TRBJ2-5, with a tentative D call TRBD1 (5 bases). CDR3 size: 14 residues. Germline CDR1 MNHEY, CDR2 SVGEGT. V lost 5 bases, J lost 5 bases, and 15 bases lay in between. CDR3 DNA sequence: TGTGCCAGCAGTCGCGGTCCGTCAGGGGAGACCCAGTACTTC. It is translated as CASSRGPSGETQYF.

The chain carries TRBV7-2 and TRBJ2-2; D might be TRBD2 (6 bases). There are 14 residues in the CDR3. Germline V gives CDR1 SGHTA, CDR2 FQGNSA. V lost 4 bases and J 6 bases, leaving 12 bases between the germline ends. The CDR3 sequence is CASSWRAIAGELFF. CDR3 nucleotide sequence: TGTGCCAGCAGCTGGAGGGCGATAGCCGGGGAGCTGTTTTTT.

This chain joins TRBV11-2 and TRBJ2-1; 7 positions match TRBD2. This CDR3 has 16 amino acids. With 1 base clipped from V and 4 bases from J, the junction kept 7 bases outside the gene matches. The germline CDR1 and CDR2 sequences are SGHAT and FQNNGV. The CDR3, as DNA: TGTGCCAGCAGCTTAGGCGCTGGCGGGGGTTACAATGAGCAGTTCTTC. Encoded protein: CASSLGAGGGYNEQFF.

The CDR3 DNA sequence: TGCAGTGCCAAGACAGGGGGCACCGGGGAGCTGTTTTTT. It yields the protein CSAKTGGTGELFF. The V call is TRBV20-1, the J call TRBJ2-2, with 9 bases identical to TRBD1. The CDR3 is made up of 13 amino acids. Looked up from germline, CDR1 is DFQATT and CDR2 is SNEGSKA (reference sequence). J lost 4 bases, V lost 6 bases, and 3 bases had no gene match.

This clonotype was detected ten times or more. This sequence joins TRBV3-1 and TRBJ1-3, with no clear D. This CDR3 has 13 amino acids. Germline V gene sequence: CDR1 LGHDT, CDR2 YNNKEL (reference sequence). Trimming pared 4 bases from V and 4 bases from J, leaving 8 bases between. CDR3 loop: CASSRSSGNTIYF. The CDR3 nucleotides are TGTGCCAGCAGCCGCTCTTCGGGAAACACCATATATTTT.

The chain uses TRBV3-1 and TRBJ2-1; TRBD2 matches at 11 bases. Germline assignment: CDR1 LGHDT and CDR2 YNNKEL (reference sequence). Trimming at V came to 4 bases and at J to 3 bases, leaving 14 bases not matched to a gene. CDR3 length: 19 amino acids. The CDR3 DNA sequence: TGTGCCAGCAGCCCCAGCCTAGCGGGGGGAGCTTTGGGCTACAATGAGCAGTTCTTC. Translated, it gives CASSPSLAGGALGYNEQFF.